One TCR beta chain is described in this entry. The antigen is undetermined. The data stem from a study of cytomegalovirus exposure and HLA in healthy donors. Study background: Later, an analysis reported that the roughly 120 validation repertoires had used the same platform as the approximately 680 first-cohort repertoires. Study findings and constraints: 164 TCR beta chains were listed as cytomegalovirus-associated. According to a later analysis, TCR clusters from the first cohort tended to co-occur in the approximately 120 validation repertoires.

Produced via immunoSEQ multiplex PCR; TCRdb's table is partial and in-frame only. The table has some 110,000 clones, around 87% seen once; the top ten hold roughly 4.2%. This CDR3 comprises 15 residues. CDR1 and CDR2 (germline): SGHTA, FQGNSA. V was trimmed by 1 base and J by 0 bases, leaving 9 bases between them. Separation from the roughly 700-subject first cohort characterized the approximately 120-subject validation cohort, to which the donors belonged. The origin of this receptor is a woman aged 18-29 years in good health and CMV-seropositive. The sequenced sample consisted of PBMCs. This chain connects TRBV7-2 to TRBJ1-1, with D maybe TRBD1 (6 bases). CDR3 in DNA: TGTGCCAGCAGCTTAGATGGGACACTGAACACTGAAGCTTTCTTT. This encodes CASSLDGTLNTEAFF. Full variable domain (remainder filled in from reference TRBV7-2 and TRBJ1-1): GAGVSQSPSNKVTEKGKDVELRCDPISGHTALYWYRQSLGQGLEFLIYFQGNSAPDKSGLPSDRFSAERTGGSVSTLTIQRTQQEDSAVYLCASSLDGTLNTEAFFGQGTRLTVV.